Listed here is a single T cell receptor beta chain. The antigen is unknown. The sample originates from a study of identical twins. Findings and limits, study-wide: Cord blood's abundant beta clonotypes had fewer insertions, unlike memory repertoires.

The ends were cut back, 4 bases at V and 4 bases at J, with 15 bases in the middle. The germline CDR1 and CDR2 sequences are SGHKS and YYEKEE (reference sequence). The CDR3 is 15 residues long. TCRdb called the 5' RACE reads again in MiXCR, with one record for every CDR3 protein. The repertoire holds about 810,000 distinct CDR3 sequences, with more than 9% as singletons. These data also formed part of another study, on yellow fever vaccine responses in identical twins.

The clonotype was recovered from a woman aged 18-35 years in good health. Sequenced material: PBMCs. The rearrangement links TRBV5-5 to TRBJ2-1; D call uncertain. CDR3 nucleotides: TGTGCCAGCAGCCCCTACGGGTCCCCTTACAATGAGCAGTTCTTC. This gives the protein CASSPYGSPYNEQFF.